This T cell receptor (beta chain) appears in the sequencing data of a study of OX40 agonist ivuxolimab in advanced cancers. On the study more broadly: Patients receiving dose escalation had hepatocellular carcinoma, melanoma, renal cell or head and neck cancer.

To note about this clone: Its antigen is unidentified.

The method was immunoSEQ multiplex PCR; TCRdb's version includes in-frame clones alone and lacks a portion of them. This table holds about 150,000 clones, approximately 94% found once. Overall study findings and caveats: Low normalized clonal expansion also occurred in some nonresponding patients.

Sequencing was performed on CD4+ or CD8+ T cells sorted from blood, taken in a trial of the OX40 agonist ivuxolimab. This sequence was found in an adult with an advanced solid tumor such as melanoma, head and neck, liver or kidney cancer.

The CDR3 loop reads CASSLADRGPYEQFF. The CDR3 DNA is TGCGCCAGCAGCTTGGCGGACAGGGGGCCATATGAGCAGTTCTTC. The chain recombines TRBV5-1 with TRBJ2-1; TRBD1 aligns across 11 bases. From germline, CDR1 is SGHRS and CDR2 YFSETQ. V shed 0 bases and J 8 bases; nucleotides not matched to a gene: 4. There are 15 residues in the CDR3.